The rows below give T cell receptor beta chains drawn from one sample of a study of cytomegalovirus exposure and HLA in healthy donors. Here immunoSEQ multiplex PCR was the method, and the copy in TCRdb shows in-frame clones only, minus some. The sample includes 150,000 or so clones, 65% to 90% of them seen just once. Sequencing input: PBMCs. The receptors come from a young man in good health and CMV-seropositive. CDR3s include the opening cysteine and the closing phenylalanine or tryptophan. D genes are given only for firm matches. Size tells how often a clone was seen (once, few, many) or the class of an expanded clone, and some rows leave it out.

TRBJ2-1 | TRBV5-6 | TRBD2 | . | CASTLGGRDPNEQFF | TGTGCCAGCACCCTAGGAGGGAGGGACCCCAATGAGCAGTTCTTC
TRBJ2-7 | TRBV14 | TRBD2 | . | CASSLLAGVFYEQYF | TGTGCCAGCAGCCTCCTAGCGGGAGTCTTCTACGAGCAGTACTTC
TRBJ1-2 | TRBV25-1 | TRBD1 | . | CASSETAGRDSSYGYTF | TGTGCCAGCAGTGAGACCGCGGGCCGGGACAGCTCCTATGGCTACACCTTC
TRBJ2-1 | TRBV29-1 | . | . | CSVASSRTYSYNEQFF | TGCAGCGTTGCCAGTAGTAGGACATACTCCTACAATGAGCAGTTCTTC
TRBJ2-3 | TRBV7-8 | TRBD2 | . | CASSLREGTDTQYF | TGTGCCAGCAGCCTGCGGGAGGGTACAGATACGCAGTATTTT
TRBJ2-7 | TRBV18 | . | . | CASSPRASAAYEQYF | TGTGCCAGCTCACCACGGGCTAGCGCCGCCTACGAGCAGTACTTC
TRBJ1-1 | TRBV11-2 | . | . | CASSVGLERSTEAFF | TGTGCCAGCAGCGTCGGACTCGAGCGGAGCACTGAAGCTTTCTTT
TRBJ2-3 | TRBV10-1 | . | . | CAQIFPPGVRADTQYF | TGCGCCCAAATATTCCCTCCGGGGGTCAGGGCAGATACGCAGTATTTT
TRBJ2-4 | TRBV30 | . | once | CAWSVHLSGGAKNIQYF | TGTGCCTGGAGTGTACACCTTAGCGGAGGAGCCAAAAACATTCAGTACTTC
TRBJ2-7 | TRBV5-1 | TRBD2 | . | CASSWKTSGRFYEQYF | TGCGCCAGCAGCTGGAAGACTAGCGGGAGGTTCTACGAGCAGTACTTC
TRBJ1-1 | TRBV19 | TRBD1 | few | CASSVDRGTRAFF | TGTGCCAGTAGTGTCGACAGGGGAACCAGAGCTTTCTTT
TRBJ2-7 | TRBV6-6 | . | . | CASSAVTSGAGYEQYF | TGTGCCAGCTCGGCGGTGACTAGTGGCGCGGGCTACGAGCAGTACTTC
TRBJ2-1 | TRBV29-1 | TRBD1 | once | CSVGQAYNEQFF | TGCAGCGTAGGACAGGCCTACAATGAGCAGTTCTTC
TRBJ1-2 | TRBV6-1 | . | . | CASSEAAGSPYGYTF | TGTGCCAGCAGTGAAGCGGCAGGCTCGCCCTATGGCTACACCTTC
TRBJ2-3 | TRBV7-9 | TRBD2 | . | CASSPGLAGERTDTQYF | TGTGCCAGCAGCCCCGGACTAGCGGGAGAGAGGACAGATACGCAGTATTTT
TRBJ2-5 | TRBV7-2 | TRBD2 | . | CASSLRLAGGRETQYF | TGTGCCAGCAGCCTAAGACTAGCGGGGGGGCGAGAGACCCAGTACTTC
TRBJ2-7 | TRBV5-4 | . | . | CASSLMAGLRSYEQYF | TGTGCCAGCAGCTTGATGGCAGGGTTGAGGTCCTACGAGCAGTACTTC
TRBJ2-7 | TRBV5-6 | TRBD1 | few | CASSLLDRGYEQYF | TGTGCCAGCAGCTTGTTGGACAGGGGATACGAGCAGTACTTC
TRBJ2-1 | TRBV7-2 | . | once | CASSRAGYNEQFF | TGTGCCAGCAGCCGGGCGGGCTACAATGAGCAGTTCTTC
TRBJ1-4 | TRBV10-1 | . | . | CASSVRQATNEKLFF | TGCGCCAGCAGCGTCAGACAGGCAACTAATGAAAAACTGTTTTTT
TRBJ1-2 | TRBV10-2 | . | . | CASSYQGYGYTF | TGCGCCAGCAGCTATCAGGGCTATGGCTACACCTTC
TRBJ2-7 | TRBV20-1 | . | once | CSARDLSEQYF | TGCAGTGCTAGAGATCTTAGCGAGCAGTACTTC
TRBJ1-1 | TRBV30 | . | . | CAWSVTAAEAFF | TGTGCCTGGAGTGTAACCGCGGCTGAAGCTTTCTTT
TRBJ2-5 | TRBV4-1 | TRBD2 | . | CASSQVGTSGETQYF | TGCGCCAGCAGCCAAGTTGGGACTAGCGGGGAGACCCAGTACTTC
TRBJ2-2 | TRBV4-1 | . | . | CASSQRREITGELFF | TGCGCCAGCAGCCAAAGACGGGAGATCACCGGGGAGCTGTTTTTT
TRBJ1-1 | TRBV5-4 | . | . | CASSTRTGNTEAFF | TGTGCCAGCAGCACCCGGACGGGAAACACTGAAGCTTTCTTT
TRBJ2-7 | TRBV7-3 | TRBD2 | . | CASSPDGGRIEQYF | TGTGCCAGCAGCCCTGATGGCGGGAGGATCGAGCAGTACTTC
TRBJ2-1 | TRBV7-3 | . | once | CASSLTGLDYNEQFF | TGTGCCAGCAGCTTAACGGGGCTCGATTACAATGAGCAGTTCTTC
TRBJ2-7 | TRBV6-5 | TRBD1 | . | CASSSGGAWQYF | TGTGCCAGCAGTTCAGGGGGCGCGTGGCAGTACTTC
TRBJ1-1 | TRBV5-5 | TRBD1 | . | CASSWGDRDGTEAFF | TGTGCCAGCAGCTGGGGGGACAGGGACGGCACTGAAGCTTTCTTT
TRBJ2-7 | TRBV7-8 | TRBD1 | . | CASSHGGTGKKEQYF | TGTGCCAGCAGCCATGGGGGGACAGGGAAAAAGGAGCAGTACTTC
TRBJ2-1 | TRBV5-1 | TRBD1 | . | CASSLVGGTGIQYNEQFF | TGCGCCAGCAGCTTGGTGGGCGGGACAGGGATTCAGTACAATGAGCAGTTCTTC
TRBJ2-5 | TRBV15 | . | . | CATSRERLAQETQYF | TGTGCCACCAGCAGAGAGAGGCTAGCCCAAGAGACCCAGTACTTC
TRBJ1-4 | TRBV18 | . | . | CASSPPGINEKLFF | TGTGCCAGCTCGCCCCCCGGGATTAATGAAAAACTGTTTTTT
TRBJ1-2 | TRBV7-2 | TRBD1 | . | CASSLDRGSHGYTF | TGTGCCAGCAGCTTAGACAGGGGGTCGCATGGCTACACCTTC
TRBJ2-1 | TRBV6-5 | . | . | CASRAGFYNEQFF | TGTGCCAGCAGGGCGGGGTTCTACAATGAGCAGTTCTTC
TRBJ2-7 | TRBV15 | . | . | CATSSPGRSGEQYF | TGTGCCACCAGCAGCCCGGGCCGGTCGGGGGAGCAGTACTTC
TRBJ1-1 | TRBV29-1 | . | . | CSVLPGSEAFF | TGCAGCGTCCTCCCGGGGTCGGAGGCTTTCTTT
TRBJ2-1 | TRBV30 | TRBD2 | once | CAWSPSGRHNEQFF | TGTGCCTGGAGCCCTAGCGGGCGACACAATGAGCAGTTCTTC
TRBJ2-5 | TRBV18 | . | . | CASSPQGGETQYF | TGTGCCAGCTCACCCCAGGGGGGAGAGACCCAGTACTTC